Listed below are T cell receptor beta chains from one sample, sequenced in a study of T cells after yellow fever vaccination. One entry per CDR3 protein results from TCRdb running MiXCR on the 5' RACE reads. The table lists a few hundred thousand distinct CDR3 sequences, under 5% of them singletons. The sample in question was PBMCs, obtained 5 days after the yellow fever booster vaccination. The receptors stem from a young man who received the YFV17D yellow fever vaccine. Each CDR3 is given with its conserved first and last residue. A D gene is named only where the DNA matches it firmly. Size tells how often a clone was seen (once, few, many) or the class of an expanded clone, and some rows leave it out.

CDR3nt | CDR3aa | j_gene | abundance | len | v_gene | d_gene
TGCGCCAGCAGCTTGACTAGCGGCACAGATACGCAGTATTTT | CASSLTSGTDTQYF | TRBJ2-3 | many | 14 | TRBV5-1 | TRBD2
TGTGCCTGGAGTGTGAACAGGGGGCATGGCTACACCTTC | CAWSVNRGHGYTF | TRBJ1-2 | . | 13 | TRBV30 | TRBD1
TGTGCCAGCTCACAAACAGGGGAAGCTTGGAACACCATATATTTT | CASSQTGEAWNTIYF | TRBJ1-3 | many | 15 | TRBV18 | TRBD1
TGTGCCAGCAGCCCGAGCGGAGACAGGGGGAATCAGCCCCAGCATTTT | CASSPSGDRGNQPQHF | TRBJ1-5 | . | 16 | TRBV9 | TRBD1
TGTGCCAGCAGCGAGACGGTGGGACCGGATACGCAGTATTTT | CASSETVGPDTQYF | TRBJ2-3 | few | 14 | TRBV6-2/TRBV6-3 | .
TGTGCCAGCAGCCCACAGACGACTGGTTCACCCCTCCACTTT | CASSPQTTGSPLHF | TRBJ1-6 | few | 14 | TRBV7-9 | .
TGCAGTGCTATGGGGGGGGGCTGGGACACTGAAGCTTTCTTT | CSAMGGGWDTEAFF | TRBJ1-1 | . | 14 | TRBV20-1 | .
TGTGCCAGCACCCAGACGGCGAACTATGGCTACACCTTC | CASTQTANYGYTF | TRBJ1-2 | . | 13 | TRBV7-2 | .
TGCAGCGTAGCGTCTGGACAGGTGACAACTGAAGCTTTCTTT | CSVASGQVTTEAFF | TRBJ1-1 | . | 14 | TRBV29-1 | TRBD1
TGCGCCAGCAGCCATGAAGGAGGGCTATTGACAGATACGCAGTATTTT | CASSHEGGLLTDTQYF | TRBJ2-3 | . | 16 | TRBV5-1 | .
TGTGCCAGTAGGATCGGGACAGGTCTCGATACGCAGTATTTT | CASRIGTGLDTQYF | TRBJ2-3 | few | 14 | TRBV19 | TRBD1
TGTGCCAGCAGTGAGGGAGGCAGCCATCCTAACTATGGCTACACCTTC | CASSEGGSHPNYGYTF | TRBJ1-2 | few | 16 | TRBV6-1 | .
TGTGCCAGCAGCCCTGGTCACCTGGAGACCCAGTACTTC | CASSPGHLETQYF | TRBJ2-5 | . | 13 | TRBV7-2 | .
TGTGCCAGCAGAGACTCAGGGAGAAGCACAGATACGCAGTATTTT | CASRDSGRSTDTQYF | TRBJ2-3 | . | 15 | TRBV7-3 | .
TGTGCCAGCAGCCTAAGGGGGGTCCGCGAGCAGTACTTC | CASSLRGVREQYF | TRBJ2-7 | many | 13 | TRBV7-2 | .
TGTGCCAGCCGGGACGGATTCTACGAGCAGTACTTC | CASRDGFYEQYF | TRBJ2-7 | few | 12 | TRBV7-9 | .
TGTGCCAGCAGCGTAGGAATGAGCGGGGCCACAGATACGCAGTATTTT | CASSVGMSGATDTQYF | TRBJ2-3 | few | 16 | TRBV9 | TRBD2
TGCAGTGCCGAGAACAGGAGAATCTATGGCTACACCTTC | CSAENRRIYGYTF | TRBJ1-2 | . | 13 | TRBV20-1 | .
TGTGCCAGCAGCCCGACAGGGGTCGGGACTGAAGCTTTCTTT | CASSPTGVGTEAFF | TRBJ1-1 | many | 14 | TRBV5-5 | TRBD1
TGTGCCAGCAGCTTAGCGAAGGATACGCAGTATTTT | CASSLAKDTQYF | TRBJ2-3 | . | 12 | TRBV7-6 | .
TGTGCCAGCACCGCGCTGAGGACTTATAATTCACCCCTCCACTTT | CASTALRTYNSPLHF | TRBJ1-6 | many | 15 | TRBV6-5 | .
TGCGCCAGCAGCTTGCCGGGGGGGCGTGATAAGTTCTTC | CASSLPGGRDKFF | TRBJ2-1 | many | 13 | TRBV5-1 | TRBD2
TGCAGTGCTAGAAAAGACAGGGTGGGAGGGGCCAACGTCCTGACTTTC | CSARKDRVGGANVLTF | TRBJ2-6 | many | 16 | TRBV20-1 | TRBD1
TGTGCCAGCAGCCTCCGGGTCCAAGAGACCCAGTACTTC | CASSLRVQETQYF | TRBJ2-5 | many | 13 | TRBV11-2 | .
TGTGCCAGCAGTTTCTATGGTGGGGGTAATCAGCCCCAGCATTTT | CASSFYGGGNQPQHF | TRBJ1-5 | few | 15 | TRBV27 | .
TGTGCCAGCAGCTCAGACGGTATTTCCCTCCACTTT | CASSSDGISLHF | TRBJ1-6 | . | 12 | TRBV7-3 | .
TGTGCCACCAGTGATCCTAACAGGGGGCGAGATGGCTACACCTTC | CATSDPNRGRDGYTF | TRBJ1-2 | few | 15 | TRBV24-1 | TRBD1
TGTGCCAGCAGCTTGGTACAATTGCAAGAGACCCAGTACTTC | CASSLVQLQETQYF | TRBJ2-5 | many | 14 | TRBV5-5 | .
TGCAGTGCTAGAGACGGCCAGTTACGCGAGCAGTACTTC | CSARDGQLREQYF | TRBJ2-7 | many | 13 | TRBV20-1 | .
TGTGCCAGCACCCACTCCGGGACAGCGTCATACGAGCAGTACTTC | CASTHSGTASYEQYF | TRBJ2-7 | few | 15 | TRBV5-4 | TRBD1
TGCGCCAGCAGCTTGGCCTTAGGGTCGAGTACAGATACGCAGTATTTT | CASSLALGSSTDTQYF | TRBJ2-3 | . | 16 | TRBV5-1 | .
TGTGCCACCCAAATCCCGAGCACAGATACGCAGTATTTT | CATQIPSTDTQYF | TRBJ2-3 | many | 13 | TRBV6-6 | .
TGTGCCAGTTCCGAGGGGATACAGGGCTACACCTTC | CASSEGIQGYTF | TRBJ1-2 | . | 12 | TRBV6-5 | .
TGCGCCAGCAGCACGACAGGGGACGAGCAGTACTTC | CASSTTGDEQYF | TRBJ2-7 | . | 12 | TRBV5-1 | TRBD1
TGCGCCAGCAGCCATGTCGTAGACTCTAACCTCTACGAGCAGTACTTC | CASSHVVDSNLYEQYF | TRBJ2-7 | few | 16 | TRBV4-1 | .
TGTGCCACGGGGCCGAGAAGGGCGAACACTGAAGCTTTCTTT | CATGPRRANTEAFF | TRBJ1-1 | few | 14 | TRBV7-9 | .
TGTGCCAGCAGTACCGCGAGGACTTCTGAAGCTTTCTTT | CASSTARTSEAFF | TRBJ1-1 | many | 13 | TRBV27 | .
TGCAGTGCTAGAGATTATGAACTAGCGGGGGCCCCGTCTGAGCAGTTCTTC | CSARDYELAGAPSEQFF | TRBJ2-1 | many | 17 | TRBV20-1 | TRBD2
TGCGCCAGCAGCCAAGGGACAGGGGGTGGCACCGGGGAGCTGTTTTTT | CASSQGTGGGTGELFF | TRBJ2-2 | many | 16 | TRBV4-1 | TRBD1
TGTGCCATCAGTGAATGGGGGTACACAGATACGCAGTATTTT | CAISEWGYTDTQYF | TRBJ2-3 | many | 14 | TRBV10-3 | .
TGCAGCGTTGCCGGGGAACCTACAGATACGCAGTATTTT | CSVAGEPTDTQYF | TRBJ2-3 | . | 13 | TRBV29-1 | .
TGCGCCAGCAGCCAAGGAGTTAAGTTTCCGGGACAGCGGAACACTGAAGCTTTCTTT | CASSQGVKFPGQRNTEAFF | TRBJ1-1 | . | 19 | TRBV4-3 | TRBD1
TGTGCCAGCAGTTGGACAGGGGCGCACGAGCAGTACTTC | CASSWTGAHEQYF | TRBJ2-7 | few | 13 | TRBV6-5 | TRBD1
TGTGCCAGCAGCGAAGCTCCAGGCGACTGGGAGACCCAGTACTTC | CASSEAPGDWETQYF | TRBJ2-5 | . | 15 | TRBV5-6 | .
TGTGCCAGCAGCCTTACTAGCGCAGGGCTGTTGGGCCAGCCCCAGCATTTT | CASSLTSAGLLGQPQHF | TRBJ1-5 | few | 17 | TRBV6-2/TRBV6-3 | .
TGTGCCAGCAGTTTATACTCACGGGCTGGCTACACCTTC | CASSLYSRAGYTF | TRBJ1-2 | . | 13 | TRBV27 | .
TGTGCCAGCAGCTTGCGGGGGGGGTTTGAGACCCAGTACTTC | CASSLRGGFETQYF | TRBJ2-5 | few | 14 | TRBV5-4 | TRBD2
TGTGCCAGCAGCTTTTCTAGCGGCTACAATGAGCAGTTCTTC | CASSFSSGYNEQFF | TRBJ2-1 | few | 14 | TRBV7-9 | TRBD2
TGCGCCAGCAGCTTGCTCGGGGGGCTGGGTGAGCAGTTCTTC | CASSLLGGLGEQFF | TRBJ2-1 | . | 14 | TRBV5-1 | .
TGTGCCTGGAGAGGGACCCAAGTCGAGGCTTTCTTT | CAWRGTQVEAFF | TRBJ1-1 | few | 12 | TRBV30 | .